These 27 T cell receptor beta chains were sequenced from one sample in a study of blood T cell repertoires in COVID-19. Produced via immunoSEQ multiplex PCR; TCRdb's table is partial and in-frame only. Of about 150,000 clones listed, around 87% are singletons. Sample: peripheral blood. These receptors originate from an elderly man with acute or convalescent COVID-19.

The V call is TRBV27, the J call TRBJ2-1; TRBD1 agrees at 7 bases. The junction had 9 bases not matched to a gene; V was cut back by 5 bases and J by 5 bases. CDR1 is MNHEY and CDR2 is SMNVEV in the germline V gene (reference sequence). The CDR3 has 15 residues. CDR3 DNA: TGTGCCAGCAGTCCCAGGGGGATGATTCACAATGAGCAGTTCTTC. This encodes CASSPRGMIHNEQFF.

The rearrangement links TRBV30 to TRBJ1-2; D is undetermined. V gave up 4 bases and J gave up 2 bases, with 14 bases separating them. This CDR3 region has 14 residues. CDR1 is GTSNPN, CDR2 SVGIG, per germline (reference sequence). CDR3 sequence: CAWTKVGPNYGYTF. The DNA for the CDR3 is TGTGCCTGGACCAAAGTGGGCCCGAACTATGGCTACACCTTC.

The rearrangement uses TRBV7-2 and TRBJ1-2; 7 bases align to TRBD1. This CDR3 contains 13 residues. Germline V gives CDR1 SGHTA, CDR2 FQGNSA. V lost 5 bases, J lost 3 bases, and 3 bases stayed unmatched. The chain's CDR3 is CASSVGTDYGYTF. CDR3 coding DNA: TGTGCCAGCAGCGTCGGGACAGACTATGGCTACACCTTC. The whole variable domain, filled in from reference TRBV7-2 and TRBJ1-2, reads GAGVSQSPSNKVTEKGKDVELRCDPISGHTALYWYRQSLGQGLEFLIYFQGNSAPDKSGLPSDRFSAERTGGSVSTLTIQRTQQEDSAVYLCASSVGTDYGYTFGSGTRLTVV.

On this clone itself: At the DNA level, this CDR3 is encoded by other sequences in the same sample as well. The genes are TRBV6-5 and TRBJ1-1; TRBD1 might be the D (5 bases). V was pared by 0 bases and J by 4 bases, with 12 bases between. CDR3 length: 15 amino acids. CDR1 is MNHEY and CDR2 is SVGAGI in the germline V gene. The CDR3 DNA reads as TGTGCCAGCAGTTACTCAGCGCGCGGGGGCACTGAAGCTTTCTTT. It specifies CASSYSARGGTEAFF.

The chain employs TRBV21-1 and TRBJ2-7; TRBD2, the D gene given by the table, was not confirmed from the DNA. TRBV21-1 is termed a pseudogene. The CDR3 is made up of 17 amino acids. In DNA form, the CDR3 reads TGTGCCAGCAGCGCTTCGCGAACTAGCGGGAACCCCTACGAGCAGTACTTC. Its protein is CASSASRTSGNPYEQYF.

The chain recombines TRBV23-1 with TRBJ2-3, with D unclear. TRBV23-1 is given ORF status, its function remaining uncertain. The CDR3 length is 8 residues. Trimming took 10 bases from V and 7 from J, leaving 3 bases between them. The CDR3 DNA follows: TGCGCCAACTATACGCAGTATTTT. It specifies CANYTQYF.

This clone was seen a single time. V is TRBV3-1 (or the pseudogene TRBV3-2) and J is TRBJ2-7; TRBD2 agrees at 14 bases. Germline V gives CDR1 LGHDT, CDR2 YNNKEL (reference sequence). The length of the CDR3 is 17 residues. V lost 1 base and J lost 2; bases outside the gene matches: 4. The CDR3 region has the DNA TGTGCCAGCAGCCAAGTAGGGACTAGCGGGGGAGCCTACGAGCAGTACTTC. It is translated as CASSQVGTSGGAYEQYF.

The chain uses TRBV6-5 and TRBJ2-5; 10 positions agree with TRBD2. V lost 8 bases, J lost 3 bases, and 3 bases stayed unmatched. Germline loops: CDR1 MNHEY, CDR2 SVGAGI. CDR3 length equals 13 residues. The CDR3 DNA reads TGTGCCAGCCGTAGCGGGAGGAAAGAGACCCAGTACTTC. Translating gives CASRSGRKETQYF.

The rearrangement links TRBV9 to TRBJ2-3, with a possible D match to TRBD1 (5 bases). V dropped 0 bases and J dropped 5 bases, with 10 bases sitting between them. CDR1 and CDR2 (germline): SGDLS, YYNGEE. This CDR3 spans 14 amino acids. The CDR3 DNA is TGTGCCAGCAGCGTAGGTAGCAGGGAAGATACGCAGTATTTT. As protein: CASSVGSREDTQYF.

V and J are TRBV5-5 and TRBJ2-7; no clear D. This CDR3 is built from 13 residues. CDR1 SGHKS and CDR2 YYEKEE come from the germline V gene (reference sequence). The V end lost 1 base, the J end lost 3 bases, and 8 bases lay between the germline ends. CDR3 residues: CASSLLPGYEQYF. The CDR3 DNA reads TGTGCCAGCAGCTTGCTCCCGGGCTACGAGCAGTACTTC.

The V call is TRBV28, the J call TRBJ2-6, with 7 bases that match TRBD2. V shed 2 bases, J shed 0 bases, and the junction held 13 bases outside the gene matches. The CDR3 runs 20 residues. CDR1 is MDHEN and CDR2 is SYDVKM in the germline V gene. CDR3 region: CASSLSGDAALSSGANVLTF. The CDR3 nucleotides are TGTGCCAGCAGTTTAAGCGGGGACGCCGCCCTGAGCTCTGGGGCCAACGTCCTGACTTTC.

This clone was picked up a small number of times. The chain couples TRBV5-8 to TRBJ1-6; D gene unclear. This CDR3 region has 15 residues. Per the germline V gene, CDR1 is SGHTS and CDR2 is YDEGEE. V lost 1 base, J lost 8 bases, and 13 bases lay in between. CDR3 nucleotides: TGTGCCAGCAGCTTGTATCCCCTCGTTGATTCACCCCTCCACTTT. Its translation: CASSLYPLVDSPLHF.

In its sample, this clone was seen a few times. J is TRBJ1-1 and V is TRBV11-2; weak D call: TRBD1 (6 bases). V was shortened by 2 bases and J by 6 bases, with 13 bases between the two germline ends. This CDR3 comprises 14 residues. From germline, CDR1 is SGHAT and CDR2 FQNNGV. Here the CDR3 DNA reads TGTGCCAGCAGCTTAATGGGGGCGAAGCCTGAAGCTTTCTTT. It specifies CASSLMGAKPEAFF.

The rearrangement uses TRBV5-1 and TRBJ2-1; TRBD1 aligns across 7 bases. The V gene's germline CDR1 is SGHRS and CDR2 YFSETQ. This CDR3 region has 14 residues. V lost 4 bases, J lost 4 bases, and 5 bases stayed unmatched. Here the CDR3 DNA reads TGCGCCAGCAGCACGGGGACAGCTTACAATGAGCAGTTCTTC. This codes for CASSTGTAYNEQFF. Using reference TRBV5-1 and TRBJ2-1 for the parts outside the CDR3, the full variable domain is KAGVTQTPRYLIKTRGQQVTLSCSPISGHRSVSWYQQTPGQGLQFLFEYFSETQRNKGNFPGRFSGRQFSNSRSEMNVSTLELGDSALYLCASSTGTAYNEQFFGPGTRLTVL.

CDR3 sequence: CASSPVGGSTDTQYF. The CDR3 coding sequence is TGTGCCAGCTCACCGGTGGGGGGAAGCACAGATACGCAGTATTTT. The chain joins TRBV18 to TRBJ2-3; D may be TRBD2 (6 bases). The CDR3 has 15 amino acids. Trimming pared 3 bases from V and 0 bases from J, leaving 10 bases between. Germline CDR1 reads KGHSH; CDR2 reads LQKENI.

The chain employs TRBV6-5 and TRBJ1-6; D not resolved. Germline-derived CDR1 and CDR2 are MNHEY and SVGAGI. The CDR3 runs 16 residues. V lost 2 bases to trimming and J lost 6 bases, with 14 bases between them. CDR3 coding DNA: TGTGCCAGCAGTTACGAGGAGCCTACGTTTAATTCACCCCTCCACTTT. Translation: CASSYEEPTFNSPLHF.

A few counts support this clone. This chain uses TRBV6-5 with TRBJ1-2; tentative D call: TRBD1 (5 bases). CDR3 size: 15 residues. Trimming took off 0 bases at V and 4 bases at J, with 12 bases between the two ends. CDR1 and CDR2 from the germline V gene are MNHEY and SVGAGI. The CDR3 reads CASSYSVQGGYGYTF. The DNA for the CDR3 is TGTGCCAGCAGTTACTCGGTTCAGGGAGGCTATGGCTACACCTTC.

DNA of the CDR3: TGTGCCAGCAGCTTTCCCCCACAGAGGGCTGGGGCCAACGTCCTGACTTTC. It translates to CASSFPPQRAGANVLTF. The chain couples TRBV7-2 to TRBJ2-6, with D perhaps TRBD2 (5 bases). Germline CDR1 is SGHTA and CDR2 is FQGNSA. V dropped 3 bases and J dropped 2 bases, with 14 bases sitting between them. CDR3 length equals 17 residues.

The chain uses TRBV6-5 and TRBJ1-5, with no clear D. The ends were cut back, 0 bases at V and 15 bases at J, with 15 bases in the middle. The CDR3 consists of 13 residues. Germline assignment: CDR1 MNHEY and CDR2 SVGAGI. The CDR3 DNA reads TGTGCCAGCAGTTACTCAATCTCCCGTCCTACGCATTTT. It translates to CASSYSISRPTHF.

The chain is built from TRBV5-6 and TRBJ1-2, with TRBD1 as a possible D gene (5 bases). Germline V lookup: CDR1 SGHDT, CDR2 YYEEEE. V lost 5 bases to trimming and J lost 3 bases, with 14 bases between them. The CDR3 is made up of 14 amino acids. The CDR3 DNA reads TGTGCCAGCAGTCCTAGGGGATTGGACTATGGCTACACCTTC. Translated: CASSPRGLDYGYTF.

CDR3 protein: CASGLYEQYF. The CDR3 coding sequence is TGTGCGTCGGGTCTTTACGAGCAGTACTTC. This chain links TRBV6-6 with TRBJ2-7, with no clear D. This CDR3 spans 10 amino acids. In germline, CDR1 is MNHNY, CDR2 SVGAGI (reference sequence).

The chain is built from TRBV7-2 and TRBJ2-4, with D perhaps matching TRBD2 (5 bases). In germline, CDR1 is SGHTA, CDR2 FQGNSA. V lost 5 bases, J lost 6 bases, and 17 bases lay in between. The CDR3 is made up of 15 amino acids. The DNA of the CDR3 is TGTGCCAGCAGCCCCCGGACTGGCCCCCCAAACATTCAGTACTTC. Translating gives CASSPRTGPPNIQYF.

The V call is TRBV3-1 (or the pseudogene TRBV3-2), the J call TRBJ2-2; 8 positions match TRBD2. Trimming cost V 6 bases and J 1 base; bases outside gene matches: 13. The CDR3 covers 18 residues. Germline CDR1 LGHDT, CDR2 YNNKEL (reference sequence). The CDR3 DNA is TGTGCCAGCAGAGCTGGGAGTACGGGACTAGTGAACACCGGGGAGCTGTTTTTT. Protein sequence: CASRAGSTGLVNTGELFF.

The CDR3 spells CASSSLNYGYTF. The CDR3 coding sequence is TGTGCCAGCAGCTCCTTGAACTATGGCTACACCTTC. This rearrangement joins TRBV7-2 to TRBJ1-2; D not resolved. V lost 4 bases and J lost 2, with 5 bases in between. Germline values: CDR1 SGHTA, CDR2 FQGNSA. The CDR3 consists of 12 residues.

This clone was seen only once. The chain employs TRBV9 and TRBJ2-1, with 10 nucleotides matching TRBD2. V shed 0 bases, J shed 6 bases, and the junction held 3 bases outside the gene matches. CDR1 and CDR2 (germline): SGDLS, YYNGEE. This CDR3 contains 15 residues. The CDR3 region has the DNA TGTGCCAGCAGCGTAGCTGGACTAGCGGTCAATGAGCAGTTCTTC. It encodes CASSVAGLAVNEQFF.

The chain combines TRBV18 with TRBJ2-7, with 7 bases matching TRBD1. CDR3 size: 14 residues. The V gene end was trimmed by 0 bases and the J gene end by 2 bases; junction bases not matched to a gene: 1. The germline gives CDR1 KGHSH, CDR2 LQKENI. CDR3 DNA sequence: TGTGCCAGCTCACCACCGGGACAGACCTACGAGCAGTACTTC. Residues: CASSPPGQTYEQYF.

CDR3 sequence (DNA): TGCAGTGCTAGAAGGGGCGCTGAAGCTTTCTTT. Translated: CSARRGAEAFF. The rearrangement links TRBV20-1 to TRBJ1-1; a possible D gene is TRBD1 (5 bases). Germline CDR1 reads DFQATT; CDR2 reads SNEGSKA (reference sequence). The V and J ends lost 2 bases and 6 bases respectively, with 7 bases between them. This CDR3 spans 11 amino acids.